The following is a T cell receptor beta chain sequence with its context. The sample is drawn from a study of control samples from healthy donors and cancer patients. Sequenced by immunoSEQ multiplex PCR; TCRdb stores in-frame clones only, minus some. In the table there are about 140,000 clones, about 90% of which are singletons. Germline V CDR1 and CDR2: ENHRY, SYGVKD. Deletions cut 10 bases from V and 8 bases from J, with 17 bases between. The CDR3 runs to 13 residues. The genes are TRBV10-3 and TRBJ1-4; D gene uncertain. Sequencing was performed on blood. The clonotype was recovered from a man aged 18 to 30 in good health. For the CDR3, the DNA is TGTGCCACGTCGGACCCCCTAGGGGAAAAACTGTTTTTT. Translation gives CATSDPLGEKLFF.